The 3 T cell receptor beta chains listed next were all sequenced from one sample in a study of blood T cell repertoires in COVID-19. Only in-frame clones appear in the TCRdb table, and some are missing; sequencing was by immunoSEQ multiplex PCR. This sample has roughly 220,000 clones; 82% occur once, and the top ten carry roughly 8%. Sequencing used peripheral blood. These receptors all come from a woman older than 75 with COVID-19, enrolled during active disease.

This chain uses TRBV5-1 with TRBJ2-7, with 7 bases matching TRBD1. Germline V gives CDR1 SGHRS, CDR2 YFSETQ. The V segment lost 4 bases and the J segment 3 bases; nucleotides outside the gene matches: 7. CDR3 length equals 14 residues. Written as DNA, the CDR3 is TGCGCCAGCAGCAATTACCGGGACAGCTACGAGCAGTACTTC. Amino acids: CASSNYRDSYEQYF.

The table lists this clone with a count of one. The CDR3 bases are TGTGCCAGCATGGTCGGTCCGGAAGAGACCCAGTACTTC. Translation gives CASMVGPEETQYF. V gene TRBV7-2 combines with J gene TRBJ2-5; no clear D gene. This CDR3 contains 13 residues. The V gene lost 7 bases and the J gene lost 3 bases, with 12 bases spanning the gap. Germline CDR1 and CDR2: SGHTA and FQGNSA.

This rearrangement joins TRBV5-1 to TRBJ2-5, with 10 bases aligning to TRBD2. Germline lookup yields CDR1 SGHRS and CDR2 YFSETQ. The CDR3 totals 16 residues. V was clipped by 5 bases and J by 5 bases; unmatched bases: 12. CDR3 coding DNA: TGCGCCAGCAGATACAGCGGGGGGGCCTCGATGGAGACCCAGTACTTC. It yields the protein CASRYSGGASMETQYF.